In its sample, the clone carrying this T cell receptor beta chain was seen once. The V gene's germline CDR1 is MDHEN and CDR2 SYDVKM. The CDR3 has 12 amino acids. Between the trimmed V and J ends, which lost 3 bases and 8 bases, there was a span of 10 bases. These data are taken from a study of OX40 agonist ivuxolimab in advanced cancers. Overall study: Participants averaged roughly 60 years of age (range 23 to 79) and were roughly 80% male. Enrollees could have had prior anti-PD-1, anti-PD-L1 or anti-CTLA-4 therapy, which about 40% had received.

TCRdb keeps only in-frame clones here, not all; method: immunoSEQ multiplex PCR. The sample yields over 50,000 clones, around nine tenths seen once. Blood got drawn at baseline, again on cycle 4 day 1, and then on cycle 7 day 1. This rearrangement joins TRBV28 to TRBJ1-2, with no clear D. This clonotype was sampled from an adult with an advanced solid tumor such as melanoma, head and neck, liver or kidney cancer. The sample in question was CD4+ or CD8+ T cells sorted from blood, obtained in a trial of the OX40 agonist ivuxolimab. The CDR3: CASSFYVDGYTF. Written as DNA, the CDR3 is TGTGCCAGCAGTTTTTATGTGGACGGCTACACCTTC.